The clone carrying this TCR beta chain was seen only once. This specimen belongs to a study of T cell responses to AZD1222 COVID-19 vaccine. Germline trimming cut 3 bases from V and 6 bases from J; bases unmatched to any gene: 7. The germline gives CDR1 SQVTM, CDR2 ANQGSEA. The CDR3 totals 15 residues. Measured with immunoSEQ multiplex PCR; TCRdb has only the in-frame clones, and not every one. The sample carries around 160,000 clones, about 90% recorded once. The sequence derives from an adult in good health. J is TRBJ2-3 and V is TRBV29-1, with 12 bases fitting TRBD2. The sample in question was peripheral blood, obtained on day 0 of MenACWY control vaccination. The CDR3 nucleotides read TGCAGCGTTGACGTGACTAGCGGGAGAGGTGATACGCAGTATTTT. Its translation: CSVDVTSGRGDTQYF.